This TCR beta chain was identified during a study of CD8+CD57+ T cells in acquired aplastic anemia. General study results and limits: The number of CD8+ CDR3 sequences shared by patients and controls was fewer than 35.

Concerning this clonotype itself: Its target is unknown.

V gave up 8 bases and J gave up 0 bases, with 17 bases separating them. CDR3 length equals 16 residues. The germline V gene has CDR1 MNHNY and CDR2 SVGAGI (reference sequence). Genomic DNA, the template, was used for profiling of the TCR beta VDJ and CDR3. One entry per CDR3 protein results from TCRdb running MiXCR on the reads. The sample has approximately 200,000 distinct CDR3 sequences; around 60% are singletons. The chain is built from TRBV6-6 and TRBJ2-1; weak D call: TRBD1 (5 bases). This receptor was obtained from a human donor in good health. Sequenced sample: sorted CD4+, CD8+, or CD8+CD57+ T cells (not recorded which) from PBMCs. The DNA of the CDR3 is TGTGCCAGCGCTAGGGGCGGCACTCACTCCTACAATGAGCAGTTCTTC. As protein: CASARGGTHSYNEQFF.